What follows is one T cell receptor beta chain and its context. Its antigen is unknown. Measured with immunoSEQ multiplex PCR; TCRdb has only the in-frame clones, and not every one. The table shows around 130,000 clones, with roughly 93% occurring only once. CDR1 and CDR2 from the germline V gene are MDHEN and SYDVKM. The CDR3 extends over 13 amino acids. With 8 bases clipped from V and 9 bases from J, the junction kept 8 bases outside the gene matches. The sample belongs to a study of T cell responses to AZD1222 COVID-19 vaccine. Study-level information: Pooling was applied to second doses at about 4 or about 12 weeks.

Study results and limitations: Donors skewed white British and female; clonal diversity was possibly underestimated. Seropositive status at baseline applied to only 5 or 6 AZD1222 recipients.

The sequence was collected from an adult in good health. Sequenced material: peripheral blood, taken on day 0 of AZD1222 vaccination. The chain is built from TRBV28 and TRBJ2-7; 12 nucleotides match TRBD1. For the CDR3, the DNA is TGTGCCAGCGTGCGGGACAGGGGGCCTCGGCAGTACTTC. It yields the protein CASVRDRGPRQYF.